This TCR beta chain was captured by sequencing in a study of blood T cell repertoires in COVID-19 (dated by TCRdb to 2018 to 2021). At the level of the whole study: Collaborator samples came from the United States, Italy and Spain and covered acute and convalescent phases of COVID-19. The material from the prospective study consisted of cDNA or gDNA derived from T cells, B-cell-depleted T cells, or PBMCs. Deeply sampled blood TCRbeta repertoires from subjects exposed to, actively infected with, or recovered from COVID-19 were included in the dataset. A freely available public database, intended as a resource for researchers studying the immune response to SARS-CoV-2, is where the repertoires were released. Samples came from the ongoing ImmuneRACE study (first 160 participants) plus 1,254 subjects from 6 global collaborators. Nearly every sample came with metadata listing a de-identified subject ID, COVID-19 status, age in years and sex. Where HLA class I and class II types were available, the types were taken from metadata supplied by the sample provider, not from assay-based typing. The investigation overall reported the following: The quantity of clinical and demographic metadata differed by source and by participant and was supplied without curation.

Enrolling through a virtual design, the prospective study's participants ranged in age from roughly 18 to 95 years and lived across some 23 United States geographic areas. To assign participants to cohorts, the prospective study relied on clinical history that participants themselves reported in a screening survey and a study questionnaire. In the prospective study, whole blood, serum and a nasopharyngeal or oropharyngeal swab were collected from each participant by mobile phlebotomists. Prospective study participants could optionally give additional blood draws and questionnaires over an approximately two-month period. Prospective study blood samples were shipped either frozen or at room temperature before DNA extraction. TCRbeta CDR3 regions were amplified from genomic DNA using the immunoSEQ Assay, a bias-controlled multiplex PCR. As for the original processing: The number of nucleated cells in each sample was estimated from the amplification of reference gene primers within the assay. Sequence reads were collapsed and filtered to measure the absolute abundance of every unique TCRbeta CDR3 rearrangement. For each sample, productive Simpson clonality was calculated as the square root of Simpson's diversity index over productive rearrangements. The table was pulled from immuneACCESS by TCRdb, which kept in-frame rearrangements only. Such tables lose some clones; where checked, under half of the loss comes from unresolved V genes, and the rest has no known cause. V and J calls and clone size are copied from that table; D and trimming were computed from the DNA. This sample lists about 430,000 clones; around 87% were detected once. Approximately 1% of the sample lies in the top ten.

As concerns this clone: It has no known antigen specificity. Per-nucleotide qualities are absent, and no much larger clonotype sits a single base away.

Per the germline V gene, SGHDT is the CDR1 and YYEEEE is the CDR2. For this chain, trimming is 4 bases at the V end and 6 bases at the J end, and the number of junction bases without a gene match is 4. The cysteine opens and the phenylalanine closes a CDR3 of 12 amino acids. Kept here is only the CDR3 DNA, which spans 36 bases and is read in frame from base 1. The V and J genes are TRBV5-6 and TRBJ2-7; TRBD1 lines up with 7 middle nucleotides. The source is a woman in her thirties with acute COVID-19. Sequencing was performed on PBMCs or T cells enriched from blood (not recorded which). The sequenced DNA is TGTGCCAGCAGCCGTGGGACAGCCGAGCAGTACTTC. Its translation reads: CASSRGTAEQYF.